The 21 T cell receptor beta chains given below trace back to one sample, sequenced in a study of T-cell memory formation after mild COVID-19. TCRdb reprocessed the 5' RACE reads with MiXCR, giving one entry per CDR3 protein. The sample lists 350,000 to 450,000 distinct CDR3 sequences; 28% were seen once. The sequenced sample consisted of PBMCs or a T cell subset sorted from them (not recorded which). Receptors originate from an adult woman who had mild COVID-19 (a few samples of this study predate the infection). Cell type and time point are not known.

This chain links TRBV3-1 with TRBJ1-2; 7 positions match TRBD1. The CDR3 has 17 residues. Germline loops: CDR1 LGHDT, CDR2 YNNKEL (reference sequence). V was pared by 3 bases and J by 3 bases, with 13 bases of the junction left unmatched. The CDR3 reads CASSHTFVRTGDYGYTF. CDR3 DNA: TGTGCCAGCAGCCACACCTTTGTCAGGACAGGAGACTATGGCTACACCTTC.

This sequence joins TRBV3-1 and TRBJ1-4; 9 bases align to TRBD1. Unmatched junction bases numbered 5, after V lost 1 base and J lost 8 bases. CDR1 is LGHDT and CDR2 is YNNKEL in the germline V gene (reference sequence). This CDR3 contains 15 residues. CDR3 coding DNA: TGTGCCAGCAGCCAAGGCGGGACAGGGAAAGAAAAACTGTTTTTT. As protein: CASSQGGTGKEKLFF.

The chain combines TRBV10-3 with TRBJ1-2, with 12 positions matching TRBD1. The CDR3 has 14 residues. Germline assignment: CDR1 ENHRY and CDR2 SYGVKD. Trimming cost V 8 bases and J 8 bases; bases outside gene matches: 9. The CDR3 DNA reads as TGTGCCATCGCTCCGGGACAGGGGGCGAGGGGCTACACCTTC. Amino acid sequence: CAIAPGQGARGYTF.

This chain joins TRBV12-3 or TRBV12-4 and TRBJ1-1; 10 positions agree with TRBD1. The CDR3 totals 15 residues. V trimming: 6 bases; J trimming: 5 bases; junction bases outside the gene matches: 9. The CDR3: CASSLRTGGRTEAFF. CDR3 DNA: TGTGCCAGCAGCCTTAGGACAGGGGGTCGAACTGAAGCTTTCTTT.

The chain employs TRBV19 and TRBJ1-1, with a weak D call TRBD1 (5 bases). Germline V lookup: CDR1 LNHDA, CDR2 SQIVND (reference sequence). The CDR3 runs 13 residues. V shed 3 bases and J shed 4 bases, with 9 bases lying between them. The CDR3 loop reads CASSIGTGTEAFF. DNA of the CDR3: TGTGCCAGTAGTATTGGGACGGGCACTGAAGCTTTCTTT.

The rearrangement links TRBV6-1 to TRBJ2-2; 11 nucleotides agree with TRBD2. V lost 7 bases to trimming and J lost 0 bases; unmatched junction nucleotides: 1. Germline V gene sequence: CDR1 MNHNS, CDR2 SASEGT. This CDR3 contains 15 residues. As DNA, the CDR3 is TGTGCCAGCAAACTAGCGGGAGCGAACACCGGGGAGCTGTTTTTT. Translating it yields CASKLAGANTGELFF.

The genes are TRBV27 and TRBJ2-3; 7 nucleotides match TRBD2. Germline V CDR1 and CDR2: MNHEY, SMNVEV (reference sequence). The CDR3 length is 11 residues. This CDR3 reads CGAGGTDTQYF. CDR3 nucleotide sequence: TGTGGGGCGGGGGGCACAGATACGCAGTATTTT.

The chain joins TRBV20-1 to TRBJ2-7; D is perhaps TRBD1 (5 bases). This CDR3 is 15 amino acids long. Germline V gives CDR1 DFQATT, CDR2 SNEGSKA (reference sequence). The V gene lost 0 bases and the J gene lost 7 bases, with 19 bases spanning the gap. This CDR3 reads CSARERGPKGWEQYF. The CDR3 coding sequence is TGCAGTGCTAGAGAAAGGGGCCCAAAAGGATGGGAGCAGTACTTC.

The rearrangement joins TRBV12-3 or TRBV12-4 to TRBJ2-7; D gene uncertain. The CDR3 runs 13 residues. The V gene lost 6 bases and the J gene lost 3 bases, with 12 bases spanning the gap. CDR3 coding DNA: TGTGCCAGCAGCCTTGGACCGCTCTACGAGCAGTACTTC. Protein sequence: CASSLGPLYEQYF.

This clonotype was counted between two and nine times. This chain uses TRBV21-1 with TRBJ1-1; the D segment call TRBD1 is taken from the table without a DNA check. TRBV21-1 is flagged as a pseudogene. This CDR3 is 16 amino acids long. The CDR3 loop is CASSKGYDRMNTEAFF. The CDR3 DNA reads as TGTGCCAGCAGCAAAGGATACGACAGGATGAACACTGAAGCTTTCTTT.

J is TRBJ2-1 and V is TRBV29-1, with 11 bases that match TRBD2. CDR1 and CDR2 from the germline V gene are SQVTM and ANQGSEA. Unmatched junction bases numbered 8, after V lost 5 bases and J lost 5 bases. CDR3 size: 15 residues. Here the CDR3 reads CSVLTSGSVNNEQFF. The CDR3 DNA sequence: TGCAGCGTTCTCACTAGCGGGAGCGTAAACAATGAGCAGTTCTTC.

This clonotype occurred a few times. CDR3: CASSLDGASYEQYF. The CDR3, as DNA: TGCGCCAGCAGCTTGGACGGAGCCTCCTACGAGCAGTACTTC. V and J are TRBV5-1 and TRBJ2-7; the D is unclear. The V end lost 0 bases, the J end lost 0 bases, and 7 bases lay between the germline ends. CDR3 length: 14 amino acids. Germline V lookup: CDR1 SGHRS, CDR2 YFSETQ.

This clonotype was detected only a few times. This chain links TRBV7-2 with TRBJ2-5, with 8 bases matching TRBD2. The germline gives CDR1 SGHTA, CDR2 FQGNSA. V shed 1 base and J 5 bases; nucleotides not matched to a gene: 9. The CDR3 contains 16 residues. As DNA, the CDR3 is TGTGCCAGCAGCTTAGGGCGGGGGGCCGTCCTTGAGACCCAGTACTTC. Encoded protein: CASSLGRGAVLETQYF.

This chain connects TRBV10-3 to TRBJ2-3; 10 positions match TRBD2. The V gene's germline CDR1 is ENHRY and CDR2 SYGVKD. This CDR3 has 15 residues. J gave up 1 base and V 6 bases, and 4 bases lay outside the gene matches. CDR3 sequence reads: CAISHGTSGTDTQYF. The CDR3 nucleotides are TGTGCCATCAGCCATGGGACTAGCGGCACAGATACGCAGTATTTT.

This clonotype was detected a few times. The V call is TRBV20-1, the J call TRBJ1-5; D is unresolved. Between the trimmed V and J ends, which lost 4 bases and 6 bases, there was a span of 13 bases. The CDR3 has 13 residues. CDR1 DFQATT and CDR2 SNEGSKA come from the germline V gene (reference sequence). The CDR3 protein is CSANSRVGQPQHF. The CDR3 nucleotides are TGCAGTGCTAACTCCCGGGTCGGTCAGCCCCAGCATTTT.

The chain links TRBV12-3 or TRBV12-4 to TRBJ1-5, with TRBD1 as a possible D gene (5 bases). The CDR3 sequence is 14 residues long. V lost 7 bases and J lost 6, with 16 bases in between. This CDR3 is CASNLGQGGQPQHF. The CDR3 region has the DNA TGTGCCAGCAACCTCGGGCAGGGTGGTCAGCCCCAGCATTTT.

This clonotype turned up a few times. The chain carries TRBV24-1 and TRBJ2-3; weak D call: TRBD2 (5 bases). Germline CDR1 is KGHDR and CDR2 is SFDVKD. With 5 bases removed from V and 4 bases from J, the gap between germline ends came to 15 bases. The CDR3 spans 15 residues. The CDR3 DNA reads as TGTGCCACCAGTGTGACCGGCGTGGGAGCAGATACGCAGTATTTT. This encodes CATSVTGVGADTQYF.

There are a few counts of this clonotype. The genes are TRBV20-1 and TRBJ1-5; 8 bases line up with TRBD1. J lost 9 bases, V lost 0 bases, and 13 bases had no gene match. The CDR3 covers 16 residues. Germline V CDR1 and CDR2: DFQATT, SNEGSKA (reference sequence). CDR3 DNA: TGCAGTGCTAGAGATGAGACAGGGGTGGGGATAAGGCCCCAGCATTTT. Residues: CSARDETGVGIRPQHF.

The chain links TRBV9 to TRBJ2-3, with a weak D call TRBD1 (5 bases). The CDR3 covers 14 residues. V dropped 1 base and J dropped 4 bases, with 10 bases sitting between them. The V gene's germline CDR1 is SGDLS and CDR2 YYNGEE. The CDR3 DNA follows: TGTGCCAGCAGCGTACAGGGTAGCCCAGATACGCAGTATTTT. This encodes CASSVQGSPDTQYF.

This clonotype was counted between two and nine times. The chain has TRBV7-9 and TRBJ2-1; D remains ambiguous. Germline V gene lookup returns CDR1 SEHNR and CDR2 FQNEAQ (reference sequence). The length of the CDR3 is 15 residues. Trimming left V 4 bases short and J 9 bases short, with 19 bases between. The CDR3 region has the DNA TGTGCCAGCAGCTCGGACGGCTTCCCTTTTAGTGAGCAGTTCTTC. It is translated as CASSSDGFPFSEQFF.

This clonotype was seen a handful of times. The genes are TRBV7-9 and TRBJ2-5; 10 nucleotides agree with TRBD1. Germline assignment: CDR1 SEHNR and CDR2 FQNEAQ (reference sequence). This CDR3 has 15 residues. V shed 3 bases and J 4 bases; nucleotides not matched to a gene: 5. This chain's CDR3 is CASSFGQGERETQYF. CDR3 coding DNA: TGTGCCAGCAGCTTCGGACAGGGGGAAAGAGAGACCCAGTACTTC.